This T cell receptor beta chain appears in the sequencing data of a study of blood T cell repertoires in COVID-19. This table comes from immunoSEQ multiplex PCR, and its TCRdb copy is limited to in-frame clones, with some not included. The sample shows hundreds of thousands of clones, approximately 86% of them seen only once. Notes on this clone: The same CDR3 arises from other DNA sequences in this sample as well.

The germline CDR1 and CDR2 sequences are SGHRS and YFSETQ. The V and J ends lost 0 bases and 7 bases, in that order; junction bases with no gene match: 4. The CDR3 length is 16 residues. This receptor was identified in a woman aged 45-65 years with active or convalescent COVID-19. The V call is TRBV5-1, the J call TRBJ1-6; 10 bases agree with TRBD1. The sequencing input was peripheral blood. The CDR3 nucleotides read TGCGCCAGCAGCTTGGACGGACAGGGGGGCAATTCACCCCTCCACTTT. Translated: CASSLDGQGGNSPLHF.